Given below is one T cell receptor beta chain in context. The antigen is not known. This sample is drawn from a study of identical twins. Broader study findings: Abundant beta clonotypes from cord blood had fewer insertions, unlike memory repertoires, which showed none. Monozygotic twins shared more out-of-frame TCR alpha than recombination models predicted.

cDNA carried unique molecular identifiers, and a universal primer site was added by template switching. TCRdb recomputed calls from the 5' RACE reads with MiXCR, one row per CDR3 protein. The sample includes approximately 600,000 distinct CDR3 sequences, 7.1% seen only once; the top ten take around 1.6%. Healthy Caucasians provided all donations. The same specimen was also included in a second study, on yellow fever vaccine responses in identical twins.

The sequence derives from a woman aged 18-29 years in good health. The sample was PBMCs.

The CDR3 nucleotides read TGTGCCAGCAGCTCCGGACGGGCAGGATGGGAGACCCAGTACTTC. It encodes CASSSGRAGWETQYF. The chain carries TRBV12-3 or TRBV12-4 and TRBJ2-5; D call uncertain. Trimming took 6 bases from V and 5 from J, leaving 19 bases between them. This CDR3 has 15 residues.